A single T cell receptor beta chain is shown here with its context. Its cognate antigen is unknown. Data came from immunoSEQ multiplex PCR; TCRdb stores just in-frame clones and leaves some out. Of about 88,000 clones detected, approximately 90% appear once; the ten largest clones hold less than 0.45%. V dropped 6 bases and J dropped 0; count of bases not matched to a gene: 9. CDR3 size: 16 residues. The germline V gene encodes CDR1 SGHRS and CDR2 YFSETQ. This sample stems from a study of graft-versus-host responses after intestinal transplantation. Study background: Each transplant was multivisceral, liver-intestinal, or isolated intestinal.

This receptor was obtained from a human donor who was the organ donor for an intestinal transplant. The chain couples TRBV5-1 to TRBJ2-1; 7 bases fit TRBD1. Sequencing was performed on unstimulated CD4+ T cells sorted from spleen or lymph node cells, taken before transplant. CDR3 nucleotides: TGCGCCAGCACGGGTAGGGGGCCCAGCTCCTACAATGAGCAGTTCTTC. Its translation is CASTGRGPSSYNEQFF.